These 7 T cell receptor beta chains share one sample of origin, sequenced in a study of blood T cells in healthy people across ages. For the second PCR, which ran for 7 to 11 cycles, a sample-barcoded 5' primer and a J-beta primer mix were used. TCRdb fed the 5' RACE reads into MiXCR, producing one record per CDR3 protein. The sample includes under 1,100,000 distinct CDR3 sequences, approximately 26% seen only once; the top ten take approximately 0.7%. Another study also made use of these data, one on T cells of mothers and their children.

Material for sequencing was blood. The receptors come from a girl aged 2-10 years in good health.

CDR3 DNA sequence: TGTGCCAGCAGCTTCACCGGACAGGGCGAGCAGTTCTTC. Its translation: CASSFTGQGEQFF. The chain links TRBV7-3 to TRBJ2-1; 8 nucleotides agree with TRBD1. In germline, CDR1 is SGHTA, CDR2 FQGTGA. The CDR3 is 13 amino acids. With V trimmed by 3 bases and J by 10 bases, 5 bases remained unmatched.

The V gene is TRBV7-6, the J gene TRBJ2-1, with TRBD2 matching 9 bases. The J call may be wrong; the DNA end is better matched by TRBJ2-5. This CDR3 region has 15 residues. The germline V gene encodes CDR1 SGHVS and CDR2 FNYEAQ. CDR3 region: CASSLVAGDLPTQYF. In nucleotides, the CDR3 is TGTGCCAGCAGCTTAGTAGCGGGGGACCTTCCGACCCAGTACTTC.

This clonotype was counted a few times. CDR3 protein: CASSQAPPVTYYGYTF. CDR3 coding DNA: TGCGCCAGCAGCCAAGCCCCCCCGGTCACCTACTATGGCTACACCTTC. This chain joins TRBV4-3 and TRBJ1-2, with D uncertain. The CDR3 is 16 residues long. Looked up from germline, CDR1 is LGHNA and CDR2 is YSLEER. V lost 1 base and J lost 3, with 15 bases in between.

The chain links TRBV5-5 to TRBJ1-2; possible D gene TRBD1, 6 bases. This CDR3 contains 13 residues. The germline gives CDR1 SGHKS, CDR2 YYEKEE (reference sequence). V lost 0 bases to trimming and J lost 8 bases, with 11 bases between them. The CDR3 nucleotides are TGTGCCAGCAGCTTGGAGGGGGTGAGCGGCTACACCTTC. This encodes CASSLEGVSGYTF.

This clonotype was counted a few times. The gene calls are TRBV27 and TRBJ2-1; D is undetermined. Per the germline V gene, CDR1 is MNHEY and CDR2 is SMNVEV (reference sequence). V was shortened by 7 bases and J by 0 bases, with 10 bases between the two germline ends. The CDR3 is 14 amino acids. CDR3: CASIARSSYNEQFF. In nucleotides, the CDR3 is TGTGCCAGCATTGCTAGGAGCTCCTACAATGAGCAGTTCTTC.

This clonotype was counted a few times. The CDR3, as DNA: TGCAGTGCTCACCAACCGGGACAGGGGGACTACAATGAGCAGTTCTTC. It codes for CSAHQPGQGDYNEQFF. The chain carries TRBV20-1 and TRBJ2-1; TRBD1 matches 11 bases. This CDR3 spans 16 amino acids. CDR1 DFQATT and CDR2 SNEGSKA come from the germline V gene (reference sequence). V shed 5 bases and J 3 bases; nucleotides not matched to a gene: 9.

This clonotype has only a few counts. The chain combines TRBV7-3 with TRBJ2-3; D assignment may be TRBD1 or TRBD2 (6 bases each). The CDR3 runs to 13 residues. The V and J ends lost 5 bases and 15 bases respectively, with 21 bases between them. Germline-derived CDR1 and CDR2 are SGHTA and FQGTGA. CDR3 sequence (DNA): TGTGCCAGCAGCGCCCATAGCGGAGGGGGGTTTTATTTT. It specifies CASSAHSGGGFYF.